The 4 T cell receptor beta chains below all came from one sample that was sequenced in a study of blood T cell repertoires in COVID-19. Produced via immunoSEQ multiplex PCR; TCRdb's table is partial and in-frame only. The repertoire holds 200,000 or so clones, with approximately 84% as singletons. The sequencing input was peripheral blood. Receptors were obtained from a man older than 75 with acute or convalescent COVID-19.

The chain joins TRBV19 to TRBJ2-7, with D maybe TRBD2 (6 bases). CDR1 is LNHDA, CDR2 SQIVND, per germline (reference sequence). V dropped 1 base and J dropped 5 bases, with 15 bases sitting between them. CDR3 length: 15 residues. CDR3: CASSIALRRDHEQYV. CDR3 DNA sequence: TGTGCCAGTAGTATAGCCCTCCGGAGGGACCACGAGCAGTACGTC.

The chain recombines TRBV24-1 with TRBJ2-5; a weak D match, TRBD2 (5 bases). The CDR3 is 15 amino acids. The germline CDR1 and CDR2 sequences are KGHDR and SFDVKD. Trimming cost V 0 bases and J 5 bases, with 12 bases left between them. The CDR3 protein is CATSDLHEGWETQYF. The CDR3 nucleotides are TGTGCCACCAGTGATTTGCATGAGGGTTGGGAGACCCAGTACTTC.

The genes are TRBV7-6 and TRBJ1-3; D is undetermined. The ends were cut back, 3 bases at V and 3 bases at J, with 3 bases in the middle. Looked up from germline, CDR1 is SGHVS and CDR2 is FNYEAQ. CDR3 length: 12 residues. CDR3 sequence: CASSLSGNTIYF. CDR3 nucleotides: TGTGCCAGCAGCTTGAGTGGAAACACCATATATTTT.

J is TRBJ1-1 and V is TRBV28; D is undetermined. The CDR3 sequence is 11 residues long. Germline assignment: CDR1 MDHEN and CDR2 SYDVKM. Between the trimmed V and J ends, which lost 10 bases and 3 bases, there was a span of 9 bases. CDR3 sequence reads: CATRSDTEAFF. DNA for the CDR3: TGTGCCACCCGGTCGGACACTGAAGCTTTCTTT.